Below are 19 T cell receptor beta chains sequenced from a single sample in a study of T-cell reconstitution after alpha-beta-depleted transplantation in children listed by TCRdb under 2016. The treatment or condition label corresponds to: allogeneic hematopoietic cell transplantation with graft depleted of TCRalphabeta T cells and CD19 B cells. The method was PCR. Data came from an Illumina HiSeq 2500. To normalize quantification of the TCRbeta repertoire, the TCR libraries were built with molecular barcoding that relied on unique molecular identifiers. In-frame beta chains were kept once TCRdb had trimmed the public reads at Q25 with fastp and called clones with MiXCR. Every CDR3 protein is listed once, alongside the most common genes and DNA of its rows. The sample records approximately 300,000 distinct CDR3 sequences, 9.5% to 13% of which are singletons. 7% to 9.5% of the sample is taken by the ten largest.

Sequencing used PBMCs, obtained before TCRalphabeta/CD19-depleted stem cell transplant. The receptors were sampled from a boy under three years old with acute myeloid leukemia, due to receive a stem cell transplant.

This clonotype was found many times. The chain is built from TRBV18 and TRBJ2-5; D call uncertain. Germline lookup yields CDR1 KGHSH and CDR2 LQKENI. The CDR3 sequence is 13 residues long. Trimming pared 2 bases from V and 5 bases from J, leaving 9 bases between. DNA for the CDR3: TGTGCCAGCTCACCAGGTGCAGTGGAGACCCAGTACTTC. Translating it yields CASSPGAVETQYF.

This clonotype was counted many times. CDR3 in DNA: TGTGCCAGCAGCTTGGCCACAGTTACCTATAATTCACCCCTCCACTTT. It encodes CASSLATVTYNSPLHF. The chain has TRBV7-2 and TRBJ1-6; D ambiguous. The CDR3 length is 16 residues. The germline V and J ends were trimmed by 3 bases and 2 bases, with 11 bases remaining between them. Germline V gene data show CDR1 as SGHTA and CDR2 as FQGNSA.

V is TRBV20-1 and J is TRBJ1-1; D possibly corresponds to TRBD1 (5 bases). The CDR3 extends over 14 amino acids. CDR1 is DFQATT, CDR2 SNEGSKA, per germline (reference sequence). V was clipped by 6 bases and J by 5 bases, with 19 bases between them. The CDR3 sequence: CSAPIRAGLTEAFF. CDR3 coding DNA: TGCAGTGCCCCAATTAGGGCAGGGCTGACTGAAGCTTTCTTT.

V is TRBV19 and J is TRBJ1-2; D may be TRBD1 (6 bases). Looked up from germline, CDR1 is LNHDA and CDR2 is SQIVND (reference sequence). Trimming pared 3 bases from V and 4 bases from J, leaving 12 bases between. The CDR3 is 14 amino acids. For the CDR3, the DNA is TGTGCCAGTAGTATTATACAGGGACCCTATGGCTACACCTTC. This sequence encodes CASSIIQGPYGYTF.

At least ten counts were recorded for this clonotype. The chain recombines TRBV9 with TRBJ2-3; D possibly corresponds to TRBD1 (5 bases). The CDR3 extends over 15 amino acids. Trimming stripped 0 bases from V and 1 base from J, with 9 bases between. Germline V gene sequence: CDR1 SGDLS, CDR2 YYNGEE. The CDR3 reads CASSVVAQGTDTQYF. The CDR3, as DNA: TGTGCCAGCAGCGTAGTTGCACAGGGCACAGATACGCAGTATTTT.

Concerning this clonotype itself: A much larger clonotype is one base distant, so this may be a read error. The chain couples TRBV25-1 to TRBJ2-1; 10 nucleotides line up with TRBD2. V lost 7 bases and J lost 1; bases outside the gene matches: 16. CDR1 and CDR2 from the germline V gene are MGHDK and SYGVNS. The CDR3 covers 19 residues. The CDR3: CASMSGLARFGGSYNEQFF. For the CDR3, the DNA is TGTGCCAGCATGTCGGGACTAGCGCGATTTGGGGGGTCCTACAATGAGCAGTTCTTC.

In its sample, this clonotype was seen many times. CDR3 sequence (DNA): TGCGCCAGCAGCCTCACGGACGGTAGCAATCAGCCCCAGCATTTT. This translates into CASSLTDGSNQPQHF. The gene calls are TRBV4-3 and TRBJ1-5; D is ambiguous. The V gene's germline CDR1 is LGHNA and CDR2 YSLEER. V was trimmed by 4 bases and J by 0 bases, leaving 10 bases between them. This CDR3 spans 15 amino acids.

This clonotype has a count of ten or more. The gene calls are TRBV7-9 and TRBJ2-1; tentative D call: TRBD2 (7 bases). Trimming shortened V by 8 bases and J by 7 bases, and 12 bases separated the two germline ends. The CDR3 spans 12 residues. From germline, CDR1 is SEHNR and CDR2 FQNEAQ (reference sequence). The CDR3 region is CASGGARNEQFF. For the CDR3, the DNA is TGTGCCAGCGGGGGGGCCAGGAATGAGCAGTTCTTC.

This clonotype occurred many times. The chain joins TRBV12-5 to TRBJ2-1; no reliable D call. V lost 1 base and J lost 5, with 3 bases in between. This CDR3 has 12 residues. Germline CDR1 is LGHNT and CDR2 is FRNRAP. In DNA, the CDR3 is TGTGCTAGTGGTTTGGGACACAATGAGCAGTTCTTC. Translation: CASGLGHNEQFF.

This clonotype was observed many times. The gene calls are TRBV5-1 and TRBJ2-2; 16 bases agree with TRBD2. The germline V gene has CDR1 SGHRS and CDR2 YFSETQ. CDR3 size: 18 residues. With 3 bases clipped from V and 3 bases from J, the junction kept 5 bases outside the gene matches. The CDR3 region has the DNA TGCGCCAGCAGCTGGCCCGGGACTAGCGGGGGGGACACCGGGGAGCTGTTTTTT. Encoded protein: CASSWPGTSGGDTGELFF.

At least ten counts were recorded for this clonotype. The CDR3 coding sequence is TGCAGTGCTAGAGATCGGGGCAGGGATCAGCCCCAGCATTTT. Its protein is CSARDRGRDQPQHF. J is TRBJ1-5 and V is TRBV20-1; a possible D gene is TRBD1 (5 bases). Trimming cost V 0 bases and J 5 bases, with 11 bases left between them. The CDR3 consists of 14 residues. Germline V gives CDR1 DFQATT, CDR2 SNEGSKA (reference sequence).

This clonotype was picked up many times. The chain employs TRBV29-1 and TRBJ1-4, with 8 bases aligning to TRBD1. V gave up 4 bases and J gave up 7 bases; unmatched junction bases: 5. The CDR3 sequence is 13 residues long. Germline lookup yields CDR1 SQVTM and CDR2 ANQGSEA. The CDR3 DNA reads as TGCAGCGTTGGACAGGGGCGGACTGAAAAACTGTTTTTT. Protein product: CSVGQGRTEKLFF.

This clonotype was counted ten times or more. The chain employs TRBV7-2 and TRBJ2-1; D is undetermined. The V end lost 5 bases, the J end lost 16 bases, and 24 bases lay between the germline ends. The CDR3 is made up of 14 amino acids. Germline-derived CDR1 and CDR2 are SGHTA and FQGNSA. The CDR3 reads CASSRSVGTQLSFF. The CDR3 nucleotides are TGTGCCAGCAGCCGAAGCGTGGGTACTCAGCTTTCTTTCTTC. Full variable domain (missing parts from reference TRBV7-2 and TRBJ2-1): GAGVSQSPSNKVTEKGKDVELRCDPISGHTALYWYRQSLGQGLEFLIYFQGNSAPDKSGLPSDRFSAERTGGSVSTLTIQRTQQEDSAVYLCASSRSVGTQLSFFGPGTRLTVL.

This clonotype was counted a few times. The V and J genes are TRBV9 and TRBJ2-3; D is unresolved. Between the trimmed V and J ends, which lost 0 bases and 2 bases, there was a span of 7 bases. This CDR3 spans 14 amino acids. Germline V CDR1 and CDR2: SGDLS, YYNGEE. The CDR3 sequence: CASSVVAVTDTQYF. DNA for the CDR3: TGTGCCAGCAGCGTAGTGGCGGTCACAGATACGCAGTATTTT.

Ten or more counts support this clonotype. The DNA of the CDR3 is TGTGCCACCAGTGATTTGCAACGGGGGGAGCTGTTTTTT. Translating gives CATSDLQRGELFF. This chain joins TRBV24-1 and TRBJ2-2; D gene unclear. This CDR3 spans 13 amino acids. CDR1 KGHDR and CDR2 SFDVKD come from the germline V gene. V lost 0 bases and J lost 8, with 6 bases in between.

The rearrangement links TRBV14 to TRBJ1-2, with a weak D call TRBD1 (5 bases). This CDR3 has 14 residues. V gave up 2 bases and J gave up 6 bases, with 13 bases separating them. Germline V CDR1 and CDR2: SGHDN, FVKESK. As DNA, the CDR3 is TGTGCCAGCAGCCAAAGTCTCCAGGGAAATGGCTACACCTTC. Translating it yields CASSQSLQGNGYTF.

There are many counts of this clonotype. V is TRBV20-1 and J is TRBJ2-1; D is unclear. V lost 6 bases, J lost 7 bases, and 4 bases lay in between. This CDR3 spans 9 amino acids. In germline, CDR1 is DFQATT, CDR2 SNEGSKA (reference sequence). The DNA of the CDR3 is TGCAGTGCCGCGAATGAGCAGTTCTTC. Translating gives CSAANEQFF.

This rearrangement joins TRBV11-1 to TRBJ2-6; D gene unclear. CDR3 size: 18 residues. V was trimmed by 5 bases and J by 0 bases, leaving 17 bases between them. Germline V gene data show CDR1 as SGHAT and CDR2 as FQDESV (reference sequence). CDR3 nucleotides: TGTGCCAGCAGCGAGACGGAACAGCCCAACTCTGGGGCCAACGTCCTGACTTTC. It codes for CASSETEQPNSGANVLTF.

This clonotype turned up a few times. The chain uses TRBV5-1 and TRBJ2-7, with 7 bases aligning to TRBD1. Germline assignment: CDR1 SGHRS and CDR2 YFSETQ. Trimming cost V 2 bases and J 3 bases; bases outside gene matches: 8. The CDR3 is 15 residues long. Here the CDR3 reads CASSFRDRSLYEQYF. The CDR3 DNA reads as TGCGCCAGCAGCTTTCGGGACAGAAGTCTCTACGAGCAGTACTTC.